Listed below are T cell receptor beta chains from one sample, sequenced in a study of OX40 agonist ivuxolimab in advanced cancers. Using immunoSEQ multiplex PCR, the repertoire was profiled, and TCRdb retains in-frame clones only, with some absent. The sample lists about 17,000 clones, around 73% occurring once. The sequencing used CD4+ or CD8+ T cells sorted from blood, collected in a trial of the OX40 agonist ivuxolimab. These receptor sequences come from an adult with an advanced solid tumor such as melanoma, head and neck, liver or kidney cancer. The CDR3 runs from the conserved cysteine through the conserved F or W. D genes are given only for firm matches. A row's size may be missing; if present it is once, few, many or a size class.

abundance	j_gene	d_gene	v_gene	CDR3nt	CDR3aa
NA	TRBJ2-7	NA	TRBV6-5	TGTGCCAGCAGTCAGTCGGAAATCTCCTACGAGCAGTACTTC	CASSQSEISYEQYF
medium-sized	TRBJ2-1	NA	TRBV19	TGTGCCAGTAGTATGCGTCTCAATGAGCAGTTCTTC	CASSMRLNEQFF
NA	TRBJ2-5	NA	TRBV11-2	TGTGCCAGCAGCTTAGTAGGAGGAGTGGGGCAAGAGACCCAGTACTTC	CASSLVGGVGQETQYF
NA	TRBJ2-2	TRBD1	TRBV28	TGTGCCAGCAACCGTCCCCAGGGACAGGATAGCACCGGGGAGCTGTTTTTT	CASNRPQGQDSTGELFF
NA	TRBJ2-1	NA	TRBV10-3	TGTGCCATCATACCCTTAGGACTAAGCTCCTACAATGAGCAGTTCTTC	CAIIPLGLSSYNEQFF
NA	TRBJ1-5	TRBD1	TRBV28	TGTGCCAGCACCCGGACAGGGAGCAACAATCAGCCCCAGCATTTT	CASTRTGSNNQPQHF
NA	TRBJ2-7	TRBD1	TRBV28	TGTGCCAGCAGCATTACCGTTGGGACAGGTGTTGCCTACGAGCAGTACTTC	CASSITVGTGVAYEQYF
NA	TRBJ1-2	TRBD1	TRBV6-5	TGTGCCAGCAGTTATTCCGACGACAGGGGGCTTGGCTACACCTTC	CASSYSDDRGLGYTF
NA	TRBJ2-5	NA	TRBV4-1	TGCGCCAGCAGCCACCGGGACACAGGACAAGAGACCCAGTACTTC	CASSHRDTGQETQYF
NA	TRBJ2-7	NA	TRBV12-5	TGTGCTAGTGGTTTGGTATCATACGAGCAGTACTTC	CASGLVSYEQYF
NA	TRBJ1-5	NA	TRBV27	TGTGCCAGCAGTTTGCAATCCAGGGGTAGCAATCAGCCCCAGCATTTT	CASSLQSRGSNQPQHF
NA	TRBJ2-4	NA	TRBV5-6	TGTGCCAGCAGCCACCCTGGGGGTCAGTACTTC	CASSHPGGQYF
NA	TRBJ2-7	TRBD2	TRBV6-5	TGTGCCAGCAGTTACTCTATCGGCGGGAGGGCCTGGGAGCAGTACTTC	CASSYSIGGRAWEQYF
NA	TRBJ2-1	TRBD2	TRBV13	TGTGCCAGCAGCCGACTCACTAGCGCCTACAATGAGCAGTTCTTC	CASSRLTSAYNEQFF
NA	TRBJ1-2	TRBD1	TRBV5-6	TGTGCCAGTCGGACAGGGAACTTTGGCTACACCTTC	CASRTGNFGYTF
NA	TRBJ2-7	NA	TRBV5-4	TGTGCCAGCAGCTCAACCCGGGACAACTCCTACGAGCAGTACTTC	CASSSTRDNSYEQYF
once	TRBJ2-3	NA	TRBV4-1	TGCGCCAGCAGCCAAGCTAAAGGTACGCAGTATTTT	CASSQAKGTQYF
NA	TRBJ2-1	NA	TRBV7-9	TGTGCCAGCAGCGACCCACTTGAGCAGTTCTTC	CASSDPLEQFF
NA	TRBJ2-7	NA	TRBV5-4	TGTGCCAGCAGCTTGCCAGGGTCGGGCGAGCAGTACTTC	CASSLPGSGEQYF
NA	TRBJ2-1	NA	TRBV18	TGTGCCAGCTCACCAGGGAATGAGCAGTTCTTC	CASSPGNEQFF
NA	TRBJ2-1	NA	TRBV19	TGTGCCAGTAGCGAGGGAATCTCCTACAATGAGCAGTTCTTC	CASSEGISYNEQFF
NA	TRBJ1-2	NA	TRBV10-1	TGCGCCAGCAGTGAGTCCTCTAACTATGGCTACACCTTC	CASSESSNYGYTF